The 24 T cell receptor beta chains below were found in one sample sequenced in a study of Graves' ophthalmopathy and Graves' hyperthyroidism. Researchers took RNA transcripts and amplified TCR beta CDR3 regions from them. A first-round RT-PCR used HTBI primers, followed by a second-round multiplex PCR. TCRdb recomputed calls from the multiplex PCR reads with MiXCR, one row per CDR3 protein. The sample has about 150,000 distinct CDR3 sequences; approximately 40% are singletons. Input material: peripheral blood. Every receptor here comes from a woman in her thirties or forties with Graves' ophthalmopathy.

This clonotype was seen many times. The rearrangement links TRBV19 to TRBJ2-4, with D perhaps TRBD1 (6 bases). The germline V gene encodes CDR1 LNHDA and CDR2 SQIVND (reference sequence). This CDR3 has 15 amino acids. The germline V and J ends were trimmed by 3 bases and 0 bases, with 9 bases remaining between them. The CDR3 loop is CASSMTGLAKNIQYF. CDR3 bases: TGTGCCAGTAGTATGACAGGCCTAGCCAAAAACATTCAGTACTTC.

Many counts were recorded for this clonotype. The rearrangement links TRBV5-1 to TRBJ2-5, with 9 bases aligning to TRBD1. V dropped 3 bases and J dropped 2; count of bases not matched to a gene: 14. Germline V gives CDR1 SGHRS, CDR2 YFSETQ. The CDR3 has 18 amino acids. CDR3 residues: CASSSSPTGGAYQETQYF. DNA of the CDR3: TGCGCCAGCAGCTCAAGTCCCACAGGGGGCGCCTATCAAGAGACCCAGTACTTC.

CDR3 nucleotides: TGTGCTAGTGGGAGGGCGCTAGGACTAGCGGGAGACAATGAGCAGTTCTTC. Amino acid sequence: CASGRALGLAGDNEQFF. The chain recombines TRBV12-5 with TRBJ2-1; TRBD2 aligns across 13 bases. The CDR3 length is 17 residues. The germline V gene encodes CDR1 LGHNT and CDR2 FRNRAP. Trimming removed 6 bases from V and 5 bases from J; junction bases left unmatched: 10.

This clonotype occurred many times. The rearrangement joins TRBV6-1 to TRBJ1-2; no firm D call. The CDR3 consists of 14 residues. The germline gives CDR1 MNHNS, CDR2 SASEGT. Trimming took 2 bases from V and 2 from J, leaving 9 bases between them. The CDR3 sequence: CASSELPTNYGYTF. CDR3 nucleotide sequence: TGTGCCAGCAGTGAATTGCCAACCAACTATGGCTACACCTTC.

The CDR3 DNA is TGTGCCAGCAGCCCAACCGGGCCCATGAACACTGAAGCTTTCTTT. It codes for CASSPTGPMNTEAFF. V is TRBV9 and J is TRBJ1-1; D gene unclear. Germline values: CDR1 SGDLS, CDR2 YYNGEE. The CDR3 is 15 residues long. The ends were cut back, 4 bases at V and 0 bases at J, with 13 bases in the middle.

This clonotype was detected ten times or more. The rearrangement links TRBV6-1 to TRBJ1-2; 7 bases line up with TRBD1. The germline V gene encodes CDR1 MNHNS and CDR2 SASEGT. The CDR3 contains 17 residues. J lost 4 bases, V lost 6 bases, and 17 bases had no gene match. The CDR3 DNA reads as TGTGCCAGCAGCCCTTATCACAGGGGTGGGATATTCTATGGCTACACCTTC. The encoded protein is CASSPYHRGGIFYGYTF.

This clonotype was seen ten or more times. One end of the junction varies from germline; a read error may be responsible. This chain joins TRBV28 and TRBJ2-7; TRBD1 is a possible D gene (6 bases). Germline V gene lookup returns CDR1 MDHEN and CDR2 SYDVKM. CDR3 length: 14 amino acids. Here the CDR3 DNA reads TGTGCCAGCAGTAACAGGGTCTTTTTCTACGGGCAGTACTTC. Translated, it gives CASSNRVFFYGQYF.

Only one count was recorded for this clonotype. The chain recombines TRBV6-2 or TRBV6-3 with TRBJ1-1, with a possible D match to TRBD1 (5 bases). There are 13 residues in the CDR3. Trimming stripped 3 bases from V and 5 bases from J, with 10 bases between. Per the germline V gene, CDR1 is MNHEY and CDR2 is SVGEGT. The CDR3 region has the DNA TGTGCCAGCAGTTATCTCGGGGGAACTGAAGCTTTCTTT. Its protein product is CASSYLGGTEAFF.

The chain joins TRBV6-2 or TRBV6-3 to TRBJ1-2, with D uncertain. Between the trimmed V and J ends, which lost 8 bases and 6 bases, there was a span of 13 bases. CDR1 is MNHEY, CDR2 SVGEGT, per germline. The CDR3 runs 12 residues. Here the CDR3 reads CASRPGAHGYTF. The CDR3 DNA is TGTGCCAGCCGCCCGGGCGCCCATGGCTACACCTTC.

This clonotype was seen many times. The CDR3 sequence is CASSLVQGSTEAFF. For the CDR3, the DNA is TGCGCCAGCAGCTTGGTGCAGGGCAGCACTGAAGCTTTCTTT. The chain employs TRBV5-1 and TRBJ1-1, with D possibly being TRBD1 (5 bases). Trimming took off 0 bases at V and 4 bases at J, with 10 bases between the two ends. This CDR3 spans 14 amino acids. Germline V gene sequence: CDR1 SGHRS, CDR2 YFSETQ.

The rearrangement links TRBV5-1 to TRBJ1-2; 7 nucleotides agree with TRBD1. V shed 3 bases, J shed 0 bases, and the junction held 8 bases outside the gene matches. Germline loops: CDR1 SGHRS, CDR2 YFSETQ. The CDR3 loop spans 16 amino acids. CDR3 residues: CASSSERDRPNYGYTF. The CDR3 nucleotides read TGCGCCAGCAGCTCCGAACGGGACAGACCTAACTATGGCTACACCTTC.

This clonotype has a count of ten or more. J is TRBJ2-4 and V is TRBV27; D ambiguous. V was shortened by 8 bases and J by 6 bases, with 8 bases between the two germline ends. Germline lookup yields CDR1 MNHEY and CDR2 SMNVEV (reference sequence). This CDR3 has 11 amino acids. The CDR3 is CASSYLNIQYF. In DNA form, the CDR3 reads TGTGCCAGCTCCTACTTAAACATTCAGTACTTC.

The CDR3 loop reads CASSTSGSEQYF. DNA for the CDR3: TGTGCCAGCAGTACTAGCGGGTCCGAGCAGTACTTC. The chain links TRBV12-3 or TRBV12-4 to TRBJ2-7; 9 bases fit TRBD2. The V and J ends lost 5 bases and 6 bases, in that order; junction bases with no gene match: 2. The CDR3 sequence is 12 residues long.

V is TRBV29-1 and J is TRBJ1-2; D is ambiguous. The CDR3 is made up of 9 amino acids. CDR1 is SQVTM, CDR2 ANQGSEA, per germline. Trimming stripped 3 bases from V and 6 bases from J, with 2 bases between. DNA for the CDR3: TGCAGCGTTGACCATGGCTACACCTTC. It specifies CSVDHGYTF.

This chain links TRBV15 with TRBJ2-5; the match to TRBD2 covers 7 bases. With 8 bases clipped from V and 3 bases from J, the junction kept 6 bases outside the gene matches. The CDR3 has 13 residues. Per germline, CDR1 LNHNV and CDR2 YYDKDF (reference sequence). CDR3 region: CATGRVFEETQYF. The DNA for the CDR3 is TGTGCCACCGGGAGGGTTTTCGAAGAGACCCAGTACTTC.

V usage is TRBV6-1 and J usage is TRBJ2-5; D uncertain. V gave up 6 bases and J gave up 5 bases, with 16 bases separating them. The CDR3 consists of 14 residues. The V gene's germline CDR1 is MNHNS and CDR2 SASEGT. CDR3 sequence: CASRLRTPGETQYF. CDR3 bases: TGTGCCAGCAGACTCAGGACCCCCGGGGAGACCCAGTACTTC.

This clonotype occurred many times. The chain uses TRBV20-1 and TRBJ1-3; maybe TRBD1 (5 bases). The V gene's germline CDR1 is DFQATT and CDR2 SNEGSKA (reference sequence). Trimming took off 0 bases at V and 4 bases at J, with 13 bases between the two ends. The CDR3 is made up of 15 amino acids. CDR3 protein: CSARDEGRVGNTIYF. The CDR3 coding sequence is TGCAGTGCTAGAGATGAAGGCAGGGTGGGAAACACCATATATTTT.

This clonotype was recorded many times. V is TRBV6-4 and J is TRBJ2-7; 15 bases map to TRBD2. Trimming removed 2 bases from V and 2 bases from J; junction bases left unmatched: 4. CDR3 length equals 17 residues. Germline values: CDR1 MRHNA, CDR2 SNTAGT. The CDR3 DNA reads as TGTGCCAGCAGTGACGGCCGGACTAGCGGGAGGGCCTACGAGCAGTACTTC. Translated: CASSDGRTSGRAYEQYF.

This clonotype appeared many times. This sequence joins TRBV27 and TRBJ1-5; 7 bases are a match to TRBD1. V shed 5 bases and J 7 bases; nucleotides not matched to a gene: 8. The CDR3 length is 14 residues. CDR1 MNHEY and CDR2 SMNVEV come from the germline V gene (reference sequence). The CDR3 sequence: CASSPETGYQPQHF. CDR3 DNA: TGTGCCAGCAGTCCCGAGACAGGGTACCAGCCCCAGCATTTT.

This clonotype is a singleton in its sample. The chain carries TRBV7-9 and TRBJ1-1; TRBD1 matches 7 bases. Germline V lookup: CDR1 SEHNR, CDR2 FQNEAQ (reference sequence). CDR3 length: 14 amino acids. Unmatched junction bases numbered 7, after V lost 4 bases and J lost 5 bases. As DNA, the CDR3 is TGTGCCAGCAGCTCGCAGGGGGTCGGTACTGAAGCTTTCTTT. Translating gives CASSSQGVGTEAFF.

Ten or more counts support this clonotype. This chain joins TRBV6-2 or TRBV6-3 and TRBJ2-6; either TRBD1 or TRBD2 may supply D (6 bases each). CDR1 MNHEY and CDR2 SVGEGT come from the germline V gene. The V end lost 0 bases, the J end lost 4 bases, and 19 bases lay between the germline ends. The CDR3 consists of 19 residues. The CDR3, as DNA: TGTGCCAGCAGTTACTCATCGGTCCGGGGGCGCTTCGGGGCCAACGTCCTGACTTTC. It is translated as CASSYSSVRGRFGANVLTF.

This clonotype came up many times. V and J are TRBV7-9 and TRBJ1-1, with 9 bases identical to TRBD1. This CDR3 is built from 15 residues. Trimming cost V 5 bases and J 0 bases; bases outside gene matches: 4. The germline gives CDR1 SEHNR, CDR2 FQNEAQ (reference sequence). The CDR3 region has the DNA TGTGCCAGCAGCAGACAGGGGGGCCTGAACACTGAAGCTTTCTTT. It codes for CASSRQGGLNTEAFF.

J is TRBJ1-5 and V is TRBV7-8, with D uncertain. Germline lookup yields CDR1 SGHVS and CDR2 FQNEAQ. Deletions cut 0 bases from V and 7 bases from J, with 16 bases between. This CDR3 contains 16 residues. CDR3 DNA: TGTGCCAGCAGCTTAGCGGCTCAGTTTGTGATACAGCCCCAGCATTTT. Translating gives CASSLAAQFVIQPQHF.

V gene TRBV5-1 combines with J gene TRBJ2-5; TRBD2 matches 8 bases. The ends lost 0 bases at V and 4 bases at J; junction bases unmatched: 5. CDR1 is SGHRS and CDR2 is YFSETQ in the germline V gene. The CDR3 has 15 residues. The CDR3 spells CASSLDLAGSETQYF. The CDR3 DNA reads TGCGCCAGCAGCTTGGATTTAGCGGGATCAGAGACCCAGTACTTC.